Listed below are T cell receptor beta chains from one sample, sequenced in a study of cytomegalovirus exposure and HLA in healthy donors. Here immunoSEQ multiplex PCR was the method, and the copy in TCRdb shows in-frame clones only, minus some. The sample data list fewer than 150,000 clones. The specimen was PBMCs. The receptors were sampled from a man aged 18-30 years in good health and CMV-seronegative. Both conserved end residues are part of each CDR3. D genes are given only for firm matches.

j_call	v_call	d_call	cdr3_length	cdr3_aa	cdr3_nt
TRBJ2-3	TRBV5-1	NA	12	CASSLVSDTQYF	TGCGCCAGCAGCTTGGTCTCAGATACGCAGTATTTT
TRBJ2-1	TRBV5-4	NA	13	CASSSGLYNEQFF	TGTGCCAGCAGCAGTGGACTTTACAATGAGCAGTTCTTC
TRBJ2-7	TRBV5-1	TRBD2	13	CASSWGRGNEQYF	TGCGCCAGCAGCTGGGGGAGGGGAAACGAGCAGTACTTC
TRBJ2-2	TRBV13	TRBD1	15	CASSSRQGVTGELFF	TGTGCCAGCAGCTCCCGACAGGGGGTAACCGGGGAGCTGTTTTTT
TRBJ2-7	TRBV18	NA	14	CASSPQSGIYEQYF	TGTGCCAGCTCACCACAGTCAGGAATCTACGAGCAGTACTTC
TRBJ1-3	TRBV18	NA	16	CASSLDGGVSGNTIYF	TGTGCCAGCTCACTCGACGGAGGAGTCTCTGGAAACACCATATATTTT
TRBJ2-3	TRBV5-1	NA	13	CASSSGSTDTQYF	TGCGCCAGCAGCTCCGGGAGTACAGATACGCAGTATTTT
TRBJ2-7	TRBV19	NA	12	CASSIEGGEQYF	TGTGCCAGTAGTATAGAGGGGGGAGAGCAGTACTTC
TRBJ1-5	TRBV6-6	NA	16	CASSYARQVGNQPQHF	TGTGCCAGCAGTTACGCTCGGCAGGTGGGCAATCAGCCCCAGCATTTT
TRBJ2-5	TRBV6-5	TRBD1	15	CASRARDRAGETQYF	TGTGCCAGCAGAGCCCGGGACAGGGCAGGGGAGACCCAGTACTTC
TRBJ1-2	TRBV11-2	TRBD1	12	CASSRGGWDYTF	TGTGCCAGCAGCAGAGGGGGCTGGGACTACACCTTC
TRBJ1-5	TRBV19	TRBD1	16	CASSKMTGYSNQPQHF	TGTGCCAGTAGTAAAATGACAGGGTATAGCAATCAGCCCCAGCATTTT
TRBJ1-2	TRBV28	NA	8	CASGGYTF	TGTGCTTCGGGGGGCTACACCTTC
TRBJ1-2	TRBV7-9	NA	10	CGTYGDGYTF	TGTGGCACATACGGGGATGGCTACACCTTC
TRBJ2-3	TRBV19	NA	13	CASSIPGSSTQYF	TGTGCCAGTAGTATCCCAGGATCCAGTACGCAGTATTTT
TRBJ2-5	TRBV7-9	NA	14	CASSLRGVQETQYF	TGTGCCAGCAGCTTACGCGGGGTACAAGAGACCCAGTACTTC
TRBJ2-7	TRBV6-5	NA	12	CASEDRAYEQYF	TGTGCCAGCGAGGACAGAGCCTACGAGCAGTACTTC
TRBJ2-3	TRBV7-2	TRBD2	16	CASSYRLAGVSDTQYF	TGTGCCAGCAGCTACCGACTAGCGGGAGTGTCAGATACGCAGTATTTT
TRBJ2-7	TRBV27	NA	14	CASSLTRLGLEQYF	TGTGCCAGCAGTTTGACCCGACTGGGGCTGGAGCAGTACTTC
TRBJ1-2	TRBV28	NA	13	CASSFLKPYGYTF	TGTGCCAGCAGTTTTCTGAAGCCCTATGGCTACACCTTC
TRBJ1-4	TRBV6-5	TRBD1	15	CASSYRGQMDEKLFF	TGTGCCAGCAGTTACAGGGGGCAAATGGATGAAAAACTGTTTTTT
TRBJ2-3	TRBV5-1	TRBD2	16	CASSLASGASTDTQYF	TGCGCCAGCAGCTTGGCCAGCGGGGCTAGCACAGATACGCAGTATTTT
TRBJ2-7	TRBV5-1	NA	14	CASSLPGDSYEQYF	TGCGCCAGCAGCTTGCCAGGGGACTCCTACGAGCAGTACTTC
TRBJ1-5	TRBV28	TRBD1	18	CASSPLGQGKYRNQPQHF	TGTGCCAGCAGTCCCCTTGGACAGGGTAAATATCGCAATCAGCCCCAGCATTTT
TRBJ2-2	TRBV9	NA	12	CASSVNSGELFF	TGTGCCAGCAGCGTTAATTCAGGGGAGCTGTTTTTT
TRBJ2-1	TRBV6-1	NA	15	CATNGGLTEGHEQFF	TGTGCCACAAACGGGGGGCTGACCGAGGGCCATGAGCAGTTCTTC
TRBJ1-5	TRBV25-1	NA	14	CASSSGQNNQPQHF	TGTGCCAGCAGTTCAGGACAGAACAATCAGCCCCAGCATTTT
TRBJ1-2	TRBV11-3	TRBD1	14	CASSPLDRGYGYTF	TGTGCCAGCAGCCCACTAGACAGGGGTTATGGCTACACCTTC
TRBJ2-3	TRBV5-1	TRBD2	16	CASSFGAGGLTDTQYF	TGCGCCAGCAGCTTTGGAGCGGGAGGGTTGACAGATACGCAGTATTTT
TRBJ2-1	TRBV7-9	TRBD2	17	CASSFQTSRGTRGEQFF	TGTGCCAGCAGCTTTCAGACTAGCCGCGGGACTAGGGGTGAGCAGTTCTTC
TRBJ1-4	TRBV7-2	NA	17	CASSSLLNRVGSEKLFF	TGTGCCAGCAGCTCCCTTCTCAACAGGGTAGGATCCGAAAAACTGTTTTTT
TRBJ2-2	TRBV19	NA	13	CASQGLNTGELFF	TGTGCCAGTCAGGGCCTGAACACCGGGGAGCTGTTTTTT
TRBJ2-7	TRBV10-2	TRBD1	15	CASAPDRGPKGEQYF	TGCGCCAGCGCCCCCGACAGGGGGCCGAAGGGGGAGCAGTACTTC
TRBJ1-6	TRBV30	NA	13	CAWSVGRESPLHF	TGTGCCTGGAGTGTGGGGAGGGAATCACCCCTCCACTTT
TRBJ2-3	TRBV27	TRBD2	16	CASTLGGSGDTDTQYF	TGTGCCAGCACCCTAGGGGGTAGCGGGGACACAGATACGCAGTATTTT
TRBJ1-1	TRBV29-1	NA	10	CSVGLGEAFF	TGCAGCGTGGGACTGGGTGAAGCTTTCTTT
TRBJ1-3	TRBV9	NA	12	CASSAQGDTIYF	TGTGCCAGCAGCGCGCAGGGTGACACCATATATTTT
TRBJ2-7	TRBV5-1	NA	11	CASRRGTEQYF	TGCGCCAGCAGAAGGGGAACCGAGCAGTACTTC
TRBJ1-4	TRBV19	TRBD1	14	CASSNQGVNEKLFF	TGTGCCAGTAGTAACCAGGGGGTTAATGAAAAACTGTTTTTT
TRBJ2-1	TRBV6-4	NA	18	CATTTRGYRAKSYNEQFF	TGTGCCACCACGACGAGGGGCTACAGGGCGAAGTCCTACAATGAGCAGTTCTTC
TRBJ2-7	TRBV11-2	NA	14	CASSPRLGSYEQYF	TGTGCCAGCAGCCCTAGGCTGGGTTCCTACGAGCAGTACTTC
TRBJ2-7	TRBV5-1	TRBD1	14	CASSRQGQLYEQYF	TGCGCCAGCAGTAGACAGGGTCAACTCTACGAGCAGTACTTC
TRBJ2-3	TRBV5-1	TRBD2	17	CASSLGTSGASTDTQYF	TGCGCCAGCAGCTTGGGGACTAGCGGTGCTAGCACAGATACGCAGTATTTT
TRBJ1-1	TRBV2	NA	15	CASSGRGDMNTEAFF	TGTGCCAGCAGTGGGAGGGGTGACATGAACACTGAAGCTTTCTTT
TRBJ2-7	TRBV9	TRBD1	16	CASSVAGTGVAIEQYF	TGTGCCAGCAGCGTAGCCGGAACAGGGGTGGCAATCGAGCAGTACTTC
TRBJ2-6	TRBV5-1	NA	18	CASSILRGTAPGANVLTF	TGCGCCAGCAGCATCCTCCGGGGGACAGCCCCCGGGGCCAACGTCCTGACTTTC
TRBJ2-3	TRBV27	TRBD1	15	CASSLGQGVTDTQYF	TGTGCCAGCAGTTTGGGACAGGGGGTCACAGATACGCAGTATTTT
TRBJ1-4	TRBV5-1	NA	13	CASSLDLSGPLFF	TGCGCCAGCAGCTTGGATCTATCGGGTCCGCTGTTTTTT
TRBJ1-5	TRBV10-2	NA	16	CASSEWRGNGNQPQHF	TGCGCCAGCAGTGAGTGGCGGGGAAATGGCAATCAGCCCCAGCATTTT
TRBJ2-5	TRBV10-3	NA	14	CAISRGSLDETQYF	TGTGCCATCAGCCGGGGGAGCCTCGACGAGACCCAGTACTTC
TRBJ2-1	TRBV5-1	TRBD1	15	CASSLRQGTYNEQFF	TGCGCCAGCAGCCTACGACAGGGCACCTACAATGAGCAGTTCTTC
TRBJ2-5	TRBV11-1	NA	13	CASSLEFGGTQYF	TGTGCCAGCAGCTTAGAATTCGGGGGGACCCAGTACTTC
TRBJ1-2	TRBV28	TRBD1	16	CASTPPGTGLNYGYTF	TGTGCCAGCACCCCGCCCGGGACAGGACTTAACTATGGCTACACCTTC